This entry describes one TCR beta chain. Antigen unknown. This entry is derived from a study of T cell responses to AZD1222 COVID-19 vaccine. Findings and limits, study-wide: Donor demographics were predominantly white British with a female majority; clonal diversity may be underestimated.

In germline, CDR1 is LGHNA, CDR2 YNFKEQ. V lost 6 bases to trimming and J lost 1 base; unmatched junction nucleotides: 10. The CDR3 consists of 19 residues. Sequenced by immunoSEQ multiplex PCR; TCRdb stores in-frame clones only, minus some. The sample has around 87,000 clones, about nine tenths seen once; the top ten hold around 9.6%. The source material was peripheral blood, sampled on day 0 of AZD1222 vaccination. The receptor was isolated from an adult in good health. The V and J genes are TRBV4-2 and TRBJ2-6; 12 bases are a match to TRBD1. The CDR3 loop reads CASRYSGTGGASGANVLTF. The CDR3 region has the DNA TGTGCCAGCAGATACTCCGGGACAGGGGGCGCTTCTGGGGCCAACGTCCTGACTTTC.